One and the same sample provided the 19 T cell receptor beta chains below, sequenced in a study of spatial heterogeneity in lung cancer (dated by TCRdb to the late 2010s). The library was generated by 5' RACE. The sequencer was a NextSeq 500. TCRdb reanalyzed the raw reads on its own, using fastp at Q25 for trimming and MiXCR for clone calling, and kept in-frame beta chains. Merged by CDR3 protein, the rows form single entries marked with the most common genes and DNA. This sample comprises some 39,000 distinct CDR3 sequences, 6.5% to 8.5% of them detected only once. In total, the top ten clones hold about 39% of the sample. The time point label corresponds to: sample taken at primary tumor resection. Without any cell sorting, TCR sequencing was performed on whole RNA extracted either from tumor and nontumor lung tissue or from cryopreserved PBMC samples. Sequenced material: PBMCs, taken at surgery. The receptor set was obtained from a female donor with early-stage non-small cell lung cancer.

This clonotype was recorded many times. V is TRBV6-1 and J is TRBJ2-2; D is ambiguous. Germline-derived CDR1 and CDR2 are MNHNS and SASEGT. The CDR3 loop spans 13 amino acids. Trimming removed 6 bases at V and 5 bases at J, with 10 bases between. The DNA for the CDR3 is TGTGCCAGCAGACCCCTGGGGACCGGGGAGCTGTTTTTT. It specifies CASRPLGTGELFF.

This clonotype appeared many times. The DNA for the CDR3 is TGTGCCAGCAGTTTAGGCAGTTTCCAAGAGACCCAGTACTTC. It yields the protein CASSLGSFQETQYF. This chain uses TRBV12-3 or TRBV12-4 with TRBJ2-5; D ambiguous. Trimming cost V 1 base and J 1 base, with 7 bases left between them. The CDR3 loop spans 14 amino acids.

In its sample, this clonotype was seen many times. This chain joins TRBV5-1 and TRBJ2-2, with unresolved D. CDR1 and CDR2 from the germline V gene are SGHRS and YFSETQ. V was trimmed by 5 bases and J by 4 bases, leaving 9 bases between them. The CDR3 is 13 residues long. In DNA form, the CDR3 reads TGCGCCAGCAGAGACGGTAGCACCGGGGAGCTGTTTTTT. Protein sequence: CASRDGSTGELFF.

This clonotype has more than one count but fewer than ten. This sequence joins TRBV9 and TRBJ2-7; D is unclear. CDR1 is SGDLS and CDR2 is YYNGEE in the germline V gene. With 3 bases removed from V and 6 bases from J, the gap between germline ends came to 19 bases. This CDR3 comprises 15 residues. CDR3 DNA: TGTGCCAGCAGCGCTCAGACGTCCCCAACGGGCGAGCAGTACTTC. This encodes CASSAQTSPTGEQYF.

The CDR3 region is CASSLGAQGNQPQHF. The CDR3 coding sequence is TGCGCCAGCAGCTTGGGGGCCCAGGGGAATCAGCCCCAGCATTTT. This chain uses TRBV5-1 with TRBJ1-5, with D possibly being TRBD1 (6 bases). Germline V gene data show CDR1 as SGHRS and CDR2 as YFSETQ. The V gene lost 0 bases and the J gene lost 4 bases, with 11 bases spanning the gap. The CDR3 covers 15 residues.

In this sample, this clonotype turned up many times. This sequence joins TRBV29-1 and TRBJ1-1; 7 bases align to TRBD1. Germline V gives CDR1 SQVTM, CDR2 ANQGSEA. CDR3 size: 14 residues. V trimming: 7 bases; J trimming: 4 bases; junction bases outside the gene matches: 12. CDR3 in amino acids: CSARGRQLGTEAFF. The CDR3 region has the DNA TGCAGCGCCAGGGGGAGGCAGCTGGGCACTGAAGCTTTCTTT.

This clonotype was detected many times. Here the CDR3 DNA reads TGTGCCATCAGCCCTGACAGGGCTGAGAACACTGAAGCTTTCTTT. This translates into CAISPDRAENTEAFF. The chain uses TRBV10-3 and TRBJ1-1; 7 nucleotides agree with TRBD1. After removal of 6 bases from V and 1 base from J, the junction contained 8 bases not matched to a gene. The germline V gene encodes CDR1 ENHRY and CDR2 SYGVKD. The CDR3 length is 15 residues.

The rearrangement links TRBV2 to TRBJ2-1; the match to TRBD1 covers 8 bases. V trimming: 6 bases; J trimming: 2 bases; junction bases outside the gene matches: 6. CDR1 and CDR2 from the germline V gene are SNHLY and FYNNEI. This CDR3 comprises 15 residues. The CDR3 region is CASRPGTGTYNEQFF. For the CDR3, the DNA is TGTGCCAGCAGGCCCGGGACAGGTACCTACAATGAGCAGTTCTTC. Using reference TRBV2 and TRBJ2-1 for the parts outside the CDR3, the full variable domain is EPEVTQTPSHQVTQMGQEVILRCVPISNHLYFYWYRQILGQKVEFLVSFYNNEISEKSEIFDDQFSVERPDGSNFTLKIRSTKLEDSAMYFCASRPGTGTYNEQFFGPGTRLTVL.

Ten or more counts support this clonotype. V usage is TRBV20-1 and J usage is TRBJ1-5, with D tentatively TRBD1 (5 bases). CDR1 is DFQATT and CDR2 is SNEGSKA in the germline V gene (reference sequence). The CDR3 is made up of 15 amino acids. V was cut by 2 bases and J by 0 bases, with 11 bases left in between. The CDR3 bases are TGCAGTGCTAGACCCCGGGGGATTAGCAATCAGCCCCAGCATTTT. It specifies CSARPRGISNQPQHF.

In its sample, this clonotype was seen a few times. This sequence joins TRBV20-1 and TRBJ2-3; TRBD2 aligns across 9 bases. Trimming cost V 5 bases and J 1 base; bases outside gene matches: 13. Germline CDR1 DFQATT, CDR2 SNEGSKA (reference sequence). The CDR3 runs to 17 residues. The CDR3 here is CSAPRVAGAIGTDTQYF. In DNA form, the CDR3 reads TGCAGTGCTCCTCGGGTAGCGGGGGCGATCGGCACAGATACGCAGTATTTT.

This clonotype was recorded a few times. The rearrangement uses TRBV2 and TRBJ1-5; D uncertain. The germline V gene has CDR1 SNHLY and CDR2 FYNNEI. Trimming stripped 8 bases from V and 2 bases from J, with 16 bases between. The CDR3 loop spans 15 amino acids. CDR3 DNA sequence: TGTGCCAGCGGCGAGGGCAGCAAGGGCAATCAGCCCCAGCATTTT. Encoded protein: CASGEGSKGNQPQHF.

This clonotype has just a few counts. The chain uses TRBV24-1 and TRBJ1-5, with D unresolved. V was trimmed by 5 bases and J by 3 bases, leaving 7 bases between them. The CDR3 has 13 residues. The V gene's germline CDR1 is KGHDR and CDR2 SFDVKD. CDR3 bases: TGTGCCACCAGTGTTAGGGCCAATCAGCCCCAGCATTTT. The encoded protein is CATSVRANQPQHF.

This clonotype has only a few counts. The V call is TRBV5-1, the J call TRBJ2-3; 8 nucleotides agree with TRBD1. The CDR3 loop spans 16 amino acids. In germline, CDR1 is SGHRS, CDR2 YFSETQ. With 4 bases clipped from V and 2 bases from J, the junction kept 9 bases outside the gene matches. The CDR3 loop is CASSPPRQGITDTQYF. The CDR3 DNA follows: TGCGCCAGCAGCCCCCCCCGACAGGGGATCACAGATACGCAGTATTTT.

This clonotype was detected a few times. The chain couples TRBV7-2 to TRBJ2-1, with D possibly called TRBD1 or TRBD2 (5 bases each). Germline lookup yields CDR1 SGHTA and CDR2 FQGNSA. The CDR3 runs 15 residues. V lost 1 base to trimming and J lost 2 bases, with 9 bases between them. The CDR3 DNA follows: TGTGCCAGCAGCTTAGGAGGGGTCGCCTACAATGAGCAGTTCTTC. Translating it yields CASSLGGVAYNEQFF.

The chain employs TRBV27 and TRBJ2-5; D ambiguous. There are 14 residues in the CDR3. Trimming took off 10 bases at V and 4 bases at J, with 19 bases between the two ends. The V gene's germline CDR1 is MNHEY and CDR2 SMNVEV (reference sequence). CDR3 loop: CATSERLIGETQYF. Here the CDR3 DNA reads TGTGCCACTTCAGAACGGCTTATAGGAGAGACCCAGTACTTC.

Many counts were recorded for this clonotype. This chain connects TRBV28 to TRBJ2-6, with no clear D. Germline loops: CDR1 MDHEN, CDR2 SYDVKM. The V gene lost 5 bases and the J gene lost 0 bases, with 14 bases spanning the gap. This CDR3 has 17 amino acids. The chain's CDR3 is CASSIGIPPSGANVLTF. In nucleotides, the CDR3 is TGTGCCAGCAGTATTGGGATCCCCCCCTCTGGGGCCAACGTCCTGACTTTC.

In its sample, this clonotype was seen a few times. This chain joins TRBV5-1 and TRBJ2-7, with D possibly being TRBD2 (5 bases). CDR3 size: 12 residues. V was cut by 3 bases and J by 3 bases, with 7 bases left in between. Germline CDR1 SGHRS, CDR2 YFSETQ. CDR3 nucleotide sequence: TGCGCCAGCAGCTCGGGAAGCTACGAGCAGTACTTC. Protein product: CASSSGSYEQYF.

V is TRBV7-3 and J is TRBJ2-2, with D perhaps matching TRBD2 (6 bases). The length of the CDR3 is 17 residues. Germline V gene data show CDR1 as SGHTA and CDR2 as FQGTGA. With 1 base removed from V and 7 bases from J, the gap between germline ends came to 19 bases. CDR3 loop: CASSLRGGVGGGGELFF. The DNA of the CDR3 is TGTGCCAGCAGCTTAAGAGGCGGCGTGGGAGGAGGCGGGGAGCTGTTTTTT.

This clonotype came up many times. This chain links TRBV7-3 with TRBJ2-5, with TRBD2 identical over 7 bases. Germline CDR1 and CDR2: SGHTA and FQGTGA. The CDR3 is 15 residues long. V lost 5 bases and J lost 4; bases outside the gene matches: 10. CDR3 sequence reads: CASSSSGVLTETQYF. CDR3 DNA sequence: TGTGCCAGCAGCAGCAGCGGGGTCCTTACAGAGACCCAGTACTTC.